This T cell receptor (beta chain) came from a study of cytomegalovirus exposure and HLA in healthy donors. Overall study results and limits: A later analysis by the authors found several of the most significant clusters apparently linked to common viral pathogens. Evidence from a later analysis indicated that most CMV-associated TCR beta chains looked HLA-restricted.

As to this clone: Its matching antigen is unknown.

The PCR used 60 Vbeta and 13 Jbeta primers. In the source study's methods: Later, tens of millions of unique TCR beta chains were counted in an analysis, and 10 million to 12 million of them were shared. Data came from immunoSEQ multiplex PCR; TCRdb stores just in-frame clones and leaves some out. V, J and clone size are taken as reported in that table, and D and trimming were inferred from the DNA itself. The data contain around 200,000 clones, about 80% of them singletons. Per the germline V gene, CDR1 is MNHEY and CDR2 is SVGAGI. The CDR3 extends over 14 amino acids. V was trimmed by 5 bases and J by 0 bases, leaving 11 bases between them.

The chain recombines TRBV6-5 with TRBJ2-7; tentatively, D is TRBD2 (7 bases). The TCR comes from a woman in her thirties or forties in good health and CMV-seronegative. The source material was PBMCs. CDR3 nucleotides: TGTGCCAGCAGTCGGGGGGCGCCCTCCTACGAGCAGTACTTC. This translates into CASSRGAPSYEQYF.